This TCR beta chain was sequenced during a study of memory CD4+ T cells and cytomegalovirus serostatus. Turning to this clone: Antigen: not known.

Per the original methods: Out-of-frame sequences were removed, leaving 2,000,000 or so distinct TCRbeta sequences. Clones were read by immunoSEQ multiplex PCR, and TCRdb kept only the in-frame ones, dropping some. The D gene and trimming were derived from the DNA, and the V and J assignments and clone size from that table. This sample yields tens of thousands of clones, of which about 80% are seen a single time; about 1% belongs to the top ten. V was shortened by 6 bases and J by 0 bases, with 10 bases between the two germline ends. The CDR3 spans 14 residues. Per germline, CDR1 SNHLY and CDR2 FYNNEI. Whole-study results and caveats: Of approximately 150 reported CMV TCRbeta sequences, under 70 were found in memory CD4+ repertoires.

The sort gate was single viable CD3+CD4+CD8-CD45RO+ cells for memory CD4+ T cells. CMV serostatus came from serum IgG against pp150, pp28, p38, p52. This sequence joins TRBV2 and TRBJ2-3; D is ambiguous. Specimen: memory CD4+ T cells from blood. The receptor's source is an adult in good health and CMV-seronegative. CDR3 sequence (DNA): TGTGCCAGCAGAGACCACTCAAGCACAGATACGCAGTATTTT. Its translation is CASRDHSSTDTQYF.